These 20 T cell receptor beta chains share one sample of origin, sequenced in a study of cytomegalovirus exposure and HLA in healthy donors. PCR amplification relied on 60 Vbeta primers (plus 13 Jbeta primers). Libraries were prepared by immunoSEQ multiplex PCR; TCRdb keeps only in-frame clonotypes and omits some of them. The sample lists 150,000 to 200,000 clones, approximately 80% occurring once. Sequencing was performed on PBMCs. All receptors derive from a girl aged 10-17 years in good health and CMV-seropositive.

The chain joins TRBV29-1 to TRBJ1-5; 7 positions match TRBD1. The CDR3 sequence is 13 residues long. The germline V gene encodes CDR1 SQVTM and CDR2 ANQGSEA. V shed 2 bases and J 7 bases; nucleotides not matched to a gene: 5. CDR3 nucleotide sequence: TGCAGCGTTGAACAGGGGGAAGGCCAGCCCCAGCATTTT. This sequence encodes CSVEQGEGQPQHF.

This sequence joins TRBV6-5 and TRBJ2-7; D unresolved. The V end was cut by 5 bases, the J end by 7 bases, with 15 bases between. The CDR3 sequence is 13 residues long. CDR1 and CDR2 from the germline V gene are MNHEY and SVGAGI. CDR3 nucleotide sequence: TGTGCCAGCAGTAACCTACGATTCGGGGAGCAGTACTTC. Translation: CASSNLRFGEQYF.

J is TRBJ2-7 and V is TRBV5-3; D remains ambiguous. TRBV5-3 is reported as an ORF; its role is uncertain. V lost 1 base, J lost 5 bases, and 13 bases lay in between. The length of the CDR3 is 14 residues. CDR3 bases: TGTGCCAGAAGCTTGAGTCAGGAACCCAACGAGCAGTACTTC. Encoded protein: CARSLSQEPNEQYF.

The chain couples TRBV27 to TRBJ1-5, with a possible D match to TRBD1 (5 bases). V lost 4 bases and J 2 bases, leaving 15 bases between the germline ends. The CDR3 spans 16 residues. Germline CDR1 MNHEY, CDR2 SMNVEV (reference sequence). The CDR3 spells CASSSLLRVGNQPQHF. The CDR3 DNA is TGTGCCAGCAGTTCTCTCCTCAGGGTGGGCAATCAGCCCCAGCATTTT.

The V call is TRBV21-1, the J call TRBJ2-7; the table gives TRBD2 as D, unverified against the DNA. TRBV21-1 counts as a pseudogene. This CDR3 is built from 13 residues. The CDR3 DNA reads TGTGCCAGCAGCCCCCGGTCTCCCTACGAGCAGTACTTC. Its protein is CASSPRSPYEQYF.

This rearrangement joins TRBV14 to TRBJ2-3; D uncertain. The germline V gene has CDR1 SGHDN and CDR2 FVKESK. The CDR3 sequence is 15 residues long. Trimming cost V 4 bases and J 2 bases, with 13 bases left between them. CDR3 nucleotides: TGTGCCAGCAGCCCCTGGGCCTTCTCCACAGATACGCAGTATTTT. It yields the protein CASSPWAFSTDTQYF.

This rearrangement joins TRBV18 to TRBJ2-7, with D possibly TRBD1 on 6 matching bases. The V gene lost 1 base and the J gene lost 2 bases, with 15 bases spanning the gap. CDR3 length: 16 residues. The germline V gene encodes CDR1 KGHSH and CDR2 LQKENI. In nucleotides, the CDR3 is TGTGCCAGCTCACCACAAGTCCGGGACATAACCTACGAGCAGTACTTC. Translated: CASSPQVRDITYEQYF.

The genes are TRBV6-5 and TRBJ1-2; 10 positions match TRBD1. CDR1 MNHEY and CDR2 SVGAGI come from the germline V gene. The CDR3 has 15 residues. Trimming at V came to 6 bases and at J to 4 bases, leaving 8 bases not matched to a gene. The CDR3 sequence is CASSPDRGQGYGYTF. In DNA, the CDR3 is TGTGCCAGCAGCCCCGACAGGGGGCAGGGCTATGGCTACACCTTC.

The chain links TRBV10-3 to TRBJ1-5; D might be TRBD1 (5 bases). V shed 2 bases and J shed 4 bases, with 15 bases lying between them. This CDR3 is built from 16 residues. Per the germline V gene, CDR1 is ENHRY and CDR2 is SYGVKD. CDR3 amino acids: CAISERAGGINQPQHF. The CDR3 coding sequence is TGTGCCATCAGTGAGAGGGCGGGGGGAATAAATCAGCCCCAGCATTTT.

The rearrangement uses TRBV9 and TRBJ2-1; D is undetermined. The CDR3 sequence is 14 residues long. With 2 bases removed from V and 9 bases from J, the gap between germline ends came to 15 bases. Germline CDR1 SGDLS, CDR2 YYNGEE. The CDR3 DNA reads as TGTGCCAGCAGCGTGAACTACCCCCCCGTTGAGCAGTTCTTC. It specifies CASSVNYPPVEQFF.

This clone is a singleton in its sample. This rearrangement joins TRBV15 to TRBJ1-1; D remains unclear. V was clipped by 4 bases and J by 0 bases, with 18 bases between them. The germline gives CDR1 LNHNV, CDR2 YYDKDF (reference sequence). The CDR3 is 17 residues long. The CDR3 nucleotides are TGTGCCACCAGCACAATGCAGGAGGGCTTCATGAACACTGAAGCTTTCTTT. As protein: CATSTMQEGFMNTEAFF. The full variable domain, its missing parts supplied by reference TRBV15 and TRBJ1-1, is DAMVIQNPRYQVTQFGKPVTLSCSQTLNHNVMYWYQQKSSQAPKLLFHYYDKDFNNEADTPDNFQSRRPNTSFCFLDIRSPGLGDTAMYLCATSTMQEGFMNTEAFFGQGTRLTVV.

The chain employs TRBV5-4 and TRBJ2-7, with 12 bases fitting TRBD1. CDR1 SGHNT and CDR2 YYREEE come from the germline V gene (reference sequence). CDR3 length: 14 amino acids. Trimming cost V 4 bases and J 7 bases; bases outside gene matches: 6. CDR3 residues: CASSDRDRGLEQYF. The CDR3 DNA is TGTGCCAGCAGCGACCGGGACAGGGGGCTAGAGCAGTACTTC.

J is TRBJ2-1 and V is TRBV7-9, with TRBD2 identical over 10 bases. The CDR3 consists of 16 residues. Germline trimming cut 5 bases from V and 4 bases from J; bases unmatched to any gene: 8. Germline assignment: CDR1 SEHNR and CDR2 FQNEAQ (reference sequence). The CDR3 coding sequence is TGTGCCAGCAGCCTCCTCCGGACTAGCGGTTACAATGAGCAGTTCTTC. This translates into CASSLLRTSGYNEQFF.

The chain couples TRBV11-3 to TRBJ1-1, with a weak D call TRBD1 (5 bases). This CDR3 region has 13 residues. Trimming cost V 1 base and J 5 bases, with 8 bases left between them. Germline CDR1 is SGHNT and CDR2 is YENEEA. CDR3 residues: CASSLAGWTEAFF. The DNA for the CDR3 is TGTGCCAGCAGCTTAGCAGGGTGGACTGAAGCTTTCTTT.

This chain connects TRBV28 to TRBJ1-5; D might be TRBD1 (6 bases). Germline V CDR1 and CDR2: MDHEN, SYDVKM. The CDR3 runs 15 residues. V lost 5 bases to trimming and J lost 3 bases, with 14 bases between them. CDR3 amino acids: CASSLPGQPNQPQHF. The CDR3 nucleotides are TGTGCCAGCAGTCTTCCAGGACAGCCCAATCAGCCCCAGCATTTT.

The table lists this clone with a few counts. The V and J genes are TRBV9 and TRBJ2-2; maybe TRBD2 (5 bases). Germline CDR1 is SGDLS and CDR2 is YYNGEE. V lost 2 bases, J lost 1 base, and 6 bases lay in between. The CDR3 contains 14 residues. The CDR3 loop reads CASSVRGNTGELFF. For the CDR3, the DNA is TGTGCCAGCAGCGTTCGGGGGAACACCGGGGAGCTGTTTTTT. The entire variable domain, with the rest obtained from reference TRBV9 and TRBJ2-2, is as follows: DSGVTQTPKHLITATGQRVTLRCSPRSGDLSVYWYQQSLDQGLQFLIQYYNGEERAKGNILERFSAQQFPDLHSELNLSSLELGDSALYFCASSVRGNTGELFFGEGSRLTVL.

The V call is TRBV11-2, the J call TRBJ1-2; a weak D match, TRBD1 (6 bases). CDR3 size: 13 residues. V was clipped by 6 bases and J by 6 bases, with 14 bases between them. Germline assignment: CDR1 SGHAT and CDR2 FQNNGV. CDR3 loop: CASRPLGGHGYTF. DNA of the CDR3: TGTGCCAGCAGGCCCCTTGGGGGCCATGGCTACACCTTC.

The chain combines TRBV14 with TRBJ2-7; 10 nucleotides line up with TRBD2. The germline V gene has CDR1 SGHDN and CDR2 FVKESK. Trimming at V came to 1 base and at J to 7 bases, leaving 10 bases not matched to a gene. CDR3 size: 16 residues. In DNA form, the CDR3 reads TGTGCCAGCAGCCAAGTTTCTAGCGGGAGTACTTGGGAGCAGTACTTC. Amino acids: CASSQVSSGSTWEQYF.

This chain links TRBV27 with TRBJ2-1; 7 nucleotides line up with TRBD2. This CDR3 region has 15 residues. V was clipped by 6 bases and J by 7 bases; unmatched bases: 12. Germline CDR1 MNHEY, CDR2 SMNVEV (reference sequence). The CDR3 DNA is TGTGCCAGCAGCCGACTAGCAGAGATTGGGAATGAGCAGTTCTTC. This sequence encodes CASSRLAEIGNEQFF.

The chain uses TRBV27 and TRBJ2-6; 10 bases are shared with TRBD2. The CDR3 runs 20 residues. The J segment lost 4 bases and the V segment lost 4 bases, leaving 16 bases of the junction unmatched. Germline-derived CDR1 and CDR2 are MNHEY and SMNVEV (reference sequence). The CDR3 spells CASSSPSVLAGLLGANVLTF. The CDR3 DNA sequence: TGTGCCAGCAGTTCTCCATCGGTACTAGCGGGGTTGCTAGGGGCCAACGTCCTGACTTTC. The full variable domain, with the rest looked up from reference TRBV27 and TRBJ2-6, is EAQVTQNPRYLITVTGKKLTVTCSQNMNHEYMSWYRQDPGLGLRQIYYSMNVEVTDKGDVPEGYKVSRKEKRNFPLILESPSPNQTSLYFCASSSPSVLAGLLGANVLTFGAGSRLTVL.